This T cell receptor beta chain was sequenced in a study of T cell changes during pregnancy in multiple sclerosis. The repertoire was sequenced with immunoSEQ multiplex PCR; TCRdb's copy has only in-frame clones and lacks some. This sample yields about 68,000 clones, of which roughly nine tenths are seen a single time; about 0.92% belongs to the top ten. The CDR3 sequence is 16 residues long. CDR1 and CDR2 (germline): LGHNA, YNFKEQ. Trimming cost V 0 bases and J 8 bases; bases outside gene matches: 5. Sequenced material: peripheral blood, taken in the second trimester of pregnancy. The chain combines TRBV4-2 with TRBJ1-6; 9 bases are a match to TRBD1. The TCR was taken from a female donor with multiple sclerosis, enrolled in a pregnancy study. The CDR3, as DNA: TGTGCCAGCAGCCAAGAAGGTGGGACAGGGCATTCACCCCTCCACTTT. Amino acids: CASSQEGGTGHSPLHF.